This T cell receptor beta chain was obtained from a study of blood T cell repertoires in COVID-19. Only in-frame clones appear in the TCRdb table, and some are missing; sequencing was by immunoSEQ multiplex PCR. Of 350,000 to 400,000 clones listed, roughly 90% are singletons. CDR1 is MNHNS and CDR2 is SASEGT in the germline V gene. The CDR3 covers 15 residues. Deletions cut 4 bases from V and 5 bases from J, with 17 bases between. The receptor comes from a woman in her 30s with COVID-19, enrolled during active disease. Material for sequencing was peripheral blood. The chain carries TRBV6-1 and TRBJ1-1; TRBD1 is a possible D gene (5 bases). Written as DNA, the CDR3 is TGTGCCAGCAGTGGGGGCAGGGTTGGCGATACTGAAGCTTTCTTT. Encoded protein: CASSGGRVGDTEAFF.